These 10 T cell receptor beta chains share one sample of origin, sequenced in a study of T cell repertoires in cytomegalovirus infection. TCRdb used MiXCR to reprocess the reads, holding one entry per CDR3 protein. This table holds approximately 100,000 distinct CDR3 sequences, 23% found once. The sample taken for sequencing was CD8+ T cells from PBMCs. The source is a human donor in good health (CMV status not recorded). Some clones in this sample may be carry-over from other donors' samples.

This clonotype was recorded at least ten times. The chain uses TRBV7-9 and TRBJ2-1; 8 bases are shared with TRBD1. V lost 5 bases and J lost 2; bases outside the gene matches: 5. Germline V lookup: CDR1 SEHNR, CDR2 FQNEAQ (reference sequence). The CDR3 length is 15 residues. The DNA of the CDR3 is TGTGCCAGCAGCCCACAGGGGGTCACCTACAATGAGCAGTTCTTC. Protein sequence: CASSPQGVTYNEQFF.

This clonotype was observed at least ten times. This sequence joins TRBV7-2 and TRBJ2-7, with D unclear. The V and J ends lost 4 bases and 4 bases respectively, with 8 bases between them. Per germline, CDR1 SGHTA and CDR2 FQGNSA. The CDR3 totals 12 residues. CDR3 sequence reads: CASSSPQYEQYF. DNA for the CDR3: TGTGCCAGCAGCTCACCTCAATACGAGCAGTACTTC.

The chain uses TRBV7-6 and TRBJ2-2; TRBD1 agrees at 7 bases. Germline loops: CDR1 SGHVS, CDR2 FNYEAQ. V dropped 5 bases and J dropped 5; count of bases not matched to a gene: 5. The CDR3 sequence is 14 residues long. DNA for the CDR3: TGTGCCAGCAGCCCTGGGACAGAGACCGGGGAGCTGTTTTTT. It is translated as CASSPGTETGELFF.

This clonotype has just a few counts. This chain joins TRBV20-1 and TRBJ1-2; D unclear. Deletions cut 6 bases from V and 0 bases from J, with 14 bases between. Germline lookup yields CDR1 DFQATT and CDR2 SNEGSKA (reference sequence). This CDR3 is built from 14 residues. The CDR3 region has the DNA TGCAGTGCCCCTTCCGGGTTGACTAACTATGGCTACACCTTC. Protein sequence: CSAPSGLTNYGYTF.

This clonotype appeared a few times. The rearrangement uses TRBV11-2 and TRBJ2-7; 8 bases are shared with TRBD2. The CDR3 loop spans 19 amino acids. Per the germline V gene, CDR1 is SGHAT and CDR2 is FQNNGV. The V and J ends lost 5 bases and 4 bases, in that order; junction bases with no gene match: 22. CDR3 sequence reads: CASSPFPGSGGSMTYEQYF. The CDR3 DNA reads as TGTGCCAGCAGCCCCTTCCCAGGGAGCGGGGGTTCGATGACGTACGAGCAGTACTTC.

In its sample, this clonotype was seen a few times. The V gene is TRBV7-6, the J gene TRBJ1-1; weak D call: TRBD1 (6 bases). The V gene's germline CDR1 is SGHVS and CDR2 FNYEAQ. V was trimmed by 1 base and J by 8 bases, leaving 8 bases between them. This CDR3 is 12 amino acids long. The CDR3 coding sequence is TGTGCCAGCAGCTTAGGGACAGAGGAAGCTTTCTTT. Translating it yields CASSLGTEEAFF.

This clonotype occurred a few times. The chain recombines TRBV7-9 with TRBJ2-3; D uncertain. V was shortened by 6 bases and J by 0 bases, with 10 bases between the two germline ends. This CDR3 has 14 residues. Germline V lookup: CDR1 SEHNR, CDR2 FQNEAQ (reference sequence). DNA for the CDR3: TGTGCCAGCAGTTGGACGGTGAGCACAGATACGCAGTATTTT. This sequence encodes CASSWTVSTDTQYF.

The CDR3 sequence is CASANPAGAGADQPQHF. The CDR3 DNA sequence: TGTGCCAGCGCCAACCCTGCTGGGGCCGGAGCTGATCAGCCCCAGCATTTT. The chain joins TRBV7-8 to TRBJ1-5; D may be TRBD1 (5 bases). Trimming took 8 bases from V and 5 from J, leaving 25 bases between them. CDR1 and CDR2 from the germline V gene are SGHVS and FQNEAQ. The CDR3 has 17 residues.

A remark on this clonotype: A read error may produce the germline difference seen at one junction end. Here the CDR3 DNA reads TGTGCCACCAGCGGGGGCCCGATCGACGAGCAGTACTTC. Translating it yields CATSGGPIDEQYF. The chain recombines TRBV7-9 with TRBJ2-7; 8 bases align to TRBD2. Germline V gene sequence: CDR1 SEHNR, CDR2 FQNEAQ (reference sequence). This CDR3 region has 13 residues.

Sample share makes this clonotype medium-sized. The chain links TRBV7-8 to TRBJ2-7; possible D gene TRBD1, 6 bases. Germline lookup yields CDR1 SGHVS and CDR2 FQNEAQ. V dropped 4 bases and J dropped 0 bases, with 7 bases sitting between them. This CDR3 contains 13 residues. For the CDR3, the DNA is TGTGCCAGCAGCTCGGACAGCTCCTACGAGCAGTACTTC. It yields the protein CASSSDSSYEQYF. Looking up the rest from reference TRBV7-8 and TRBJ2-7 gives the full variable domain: GAGVSQSPRYKVAKRGQDVALRCDPISGHVSLFWYQQALGQGPEFLTYFQNEAQLDKSGLPSDRFFAERPEGSVSTLKIQRTQQEDSAVYLCASSSDSSYEQYFGPGTRLTVT.